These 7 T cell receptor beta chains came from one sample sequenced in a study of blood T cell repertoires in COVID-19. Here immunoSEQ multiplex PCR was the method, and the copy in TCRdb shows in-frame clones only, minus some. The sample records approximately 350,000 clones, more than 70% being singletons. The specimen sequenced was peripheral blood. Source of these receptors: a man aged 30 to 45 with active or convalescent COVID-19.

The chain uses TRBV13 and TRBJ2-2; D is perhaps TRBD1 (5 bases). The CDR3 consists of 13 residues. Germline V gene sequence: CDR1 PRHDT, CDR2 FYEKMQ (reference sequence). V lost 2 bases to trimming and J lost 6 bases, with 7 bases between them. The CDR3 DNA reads TGTGCCAGCAGCTTAACAGGAGCCGGGGAGCTGTTTTTT. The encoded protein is CASSLTGAGELFF.

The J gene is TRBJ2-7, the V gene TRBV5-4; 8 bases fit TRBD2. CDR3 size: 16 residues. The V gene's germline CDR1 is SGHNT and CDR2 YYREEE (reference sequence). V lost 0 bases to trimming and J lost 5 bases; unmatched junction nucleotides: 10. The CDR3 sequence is CASSLDLGGRSNEQYF. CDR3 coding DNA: TGTGCCAGCAGCTTGGATCTGGGCGGGAGGTCGAACGAGCAGTACTTC.

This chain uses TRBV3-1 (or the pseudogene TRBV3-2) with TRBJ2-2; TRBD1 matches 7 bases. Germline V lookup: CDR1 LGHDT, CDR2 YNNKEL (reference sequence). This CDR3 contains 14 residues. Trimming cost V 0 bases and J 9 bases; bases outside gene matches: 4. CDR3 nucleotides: TGTGCCAGCAGCCAAGATTACAGGGGCCGGGAGCTGTTTTTT. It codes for CASSQDYRGRELFF.

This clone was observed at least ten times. DNA of the CDR3: TGCGCCAGCAGCCCCGACGGCAGCGGGAGACGGAATGAGCAGTTCTTC. It yields the protein CASSPDGSGRRNEQFF. This chain connects TRBV4-3 to TRBJ2-1, with 8 bases fitting TRBD2. The germline V gene has CDR1 LGHNA and CDR2 YSLEER. With 4 bases clipped from V and 7 bases from J, the junction kept 12 bases outside the gene matches. This CDR3 has 16 residues.

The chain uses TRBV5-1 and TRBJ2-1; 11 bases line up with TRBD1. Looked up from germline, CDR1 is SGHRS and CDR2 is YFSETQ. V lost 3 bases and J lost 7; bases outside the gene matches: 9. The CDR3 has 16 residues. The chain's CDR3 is CASSSLGGTGGNEQFF. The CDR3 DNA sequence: TGCGCCAGCAGCTCCCTTGGAGGGACAGGGGGGAATGAGCAGTTCTTC.

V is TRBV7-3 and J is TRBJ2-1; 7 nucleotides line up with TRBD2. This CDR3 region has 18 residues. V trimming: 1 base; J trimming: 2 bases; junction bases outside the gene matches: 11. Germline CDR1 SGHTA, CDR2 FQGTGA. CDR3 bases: TGTGCCAGCAGCTTAAGGCACATAGGACTAGTGGCCTACAATGAGCAGTTCTTC. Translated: CASSLRHIGLVAYNEQFF.

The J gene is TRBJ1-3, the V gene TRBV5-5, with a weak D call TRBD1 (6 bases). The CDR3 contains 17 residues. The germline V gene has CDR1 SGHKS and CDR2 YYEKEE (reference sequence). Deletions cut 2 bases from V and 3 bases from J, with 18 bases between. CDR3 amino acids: CASSLVGGDPSGNTIYF. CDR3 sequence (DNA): TGTGCCAGCAGCTTAGTAGGGGGGGACCCCAGTGGAAACACCATATATTTT.